This TCR beta chain was found in a study of blood T cells in healthy people across ages. It was around 10 milliliters of peripheral blood that were drawn from each donor. Per sample, a minimum of 7 million PBMCs were isolated. The authors ran a second PCR of roughly 7 to 11 cycles using a sample-barcoded 5' primer and a J-beta primer mix. A 12-random-nucleotide template-switch adaptor tagged each cDNA molecule. TCRdb processed the 5' RACE reads anew with MiXCR; each CDR3 protein has one entry. The sample lists 550,000 to 800,000 distinct CDR3 sequences, roughly 21% seen once, with 3.6% in the top ten. Germline V lookup: CDR1 DFQATT, CDR2 SNEGSKA (reference sequence). Losses at the gene ends were 3 bases for V and 0 bases for J; bases not matched to a gene: 8. This CDR3 comprises 17 residues.

The receptor was derived from an older man in good health. The material sequenced was blood. V gene TRBV20-1 combines with J gene TRBJ2-3; 11 nucleotides agree with TRBD1. The CDR3 DNA is TGCAGTGCTAGGGCTGGCGGACAGGGGGCGAGCACAGATACGCAGTATTTT. This gives the protein CSARAGGQGASTDTQYF.